The rows below give T cell receptor beta chains drawn from one sample of a study of CD8 T cells in Susac syndrome. Via MiXCR, TCRdb re-called the immunoSEQ multiplex PCR reads, giving one row per CDR3 protein. Of around 220,000 distinct CDR3 sequences in the sample, approximately 90% were seen once. Material: CD8+ T cells from PBMCs. These TCRs come from a human donor with multiple sclerosis. Both conserved end residues are trimmed from each CDR3. Each record gives: V gene, J gene, CDR3 protein.

TRBV6-5	TRBJ2-7	ASSYSRGEGTYEQY
TRBV5-6	TRBJ2-3	ASSFGLASTDTQY
TRBV29-1	TRBJ2-7	SVERQPGEQY
TRBV6-5	TRBJ2-7	ASRPGQAPSYEQY
TRBV6-1	TRBJ1-3	ASSTSFGQGSGNTIY
TRBV4-1	TRBJ2-1	ASSQEATSGPYNEQF
TRBV7-9	TRBJ2-1	ASSANRDEQF
TRBV5-1	TRBJ2-7	ASSLETSGREEQY
TRBV15	TRBJ1-2	ATSRQGRTNYGYT
TRBV7-2	TRBJ2-7	ASSHRDRRSYEQY
TRBV27	TRBJ1-6	ASSLGGLNSPLH
TRBV30	TRBJ2-3	AGERESTDTQY
TRBV29-1	TRBJ2-1	SAYSGRPYNEQF
TRBV7-6	TRBJ2-5	ASSLGSPQETQY
TRBV6-5	TRBJ2-2	ASSYGLLNTGELF
TRBV12-5	TRBJ2-7	ASGLGTSYEQY
TRBV12-3/TRBV12-4	TRBJ1-1	ASSPSDSTPEAF
TRBV7-9	TRBJ1-2	ASSVGLNYGYT
TRBV9	TRBJ2-5	ASSVGAGMETQY
TRBV19	TRBJ1-1	ASSTSPTGLKSEAF
TRBV20-1	TRBJ2-5	SARVSQGGGETQY
TRBV30	TRBJ2-2	AWRRGNTGELF
TRBV5-4	TRBJ1-1	ASSLGGVGTEAF
TRBV7-8	TRBJ2-7	ASRLTSGDFYEQY
TRBV4-3	TRBJ2-2	ASSQVQGASGELF
TRBV29-1	TRBJ2-3	SVASGGGSTDTQY
TRBV7-8	TRBJ2-3	ASSPVRDLRTDTQY
TRBV19	TRBJ2-1	ASSSVPEFGQF
TRBV9	TRBJ2-7	ASTPGQGYHEQY
TRBV3-1	TRBJ2-7	ASSQVWTGKHEQY
TRBV7-8	TRBJ2-3	ASIWAPGGNTQY
TRBV7-3	TRBJ1-6	ASSLRPRTYSPLH
TRBV9	TRBJ2-1	ASSAGGASYNEQF
TRBV9	TRBJ2-5	ASSVPDSLETQY
TRBV10-3	TRBJ1-1	AISEWLGEAF
TRBV4-2	TRBJ1-6	ASSQGGARSPLH
TRBV12-3/TRBV12-4	TRBJ1-2	ASSLRQGASYGYT
TRBV10-3	TRBJ2-2	AIRDYTGELF
TRBV23-1	TRBJ2-5	ASSSAGTGKDQETQY